These 10 T cell receptor beta chains share one sample of origin, sequenced in a study of response to subunit inactivated influenza vaccine. TCRdb itself ran the RT-PCR reads through MiXCR, one entry per CDR3 protein. In the table there are 500,000 or so distinct CDR3 sequences, more than 15% of which are singletons. Source: CD4+ T cells sorted from PBMCs, taken around 25 months after vaccination. The receptor set was obtained from a man aged 50 to 69 who received an inactivated influenza vaccine.

The chain joins TRBV7-2 to TRBJ2-3; weak D call: TRBD2 (6 bases). V was clipped by 2 bases and J by 6 bases, with 12 bases between them. Germline CDR1 SGHTA, CDR2 FQGNSA. The CDR3 is 14 amino acids. The CDR3 sequence is CASSLSEEGDTQYF. The CDR3 coding sequence is TGTGCCAGCAGCTTATCCGAGGAGGGGGATACGCAGTATTTT.

The sample holds a few counts of this clonotype. The J gene is TRBJ2-1, the V gene TRBV7-2, with D perhaps matching TRBD1 (6 bases). Trimming took 3 bases from V and 1 from J, leaving 13 bases between them. This CDR3 has 16 amino acids. CDR1 is SGHTA, CDR2 FQGNSA, per germline. The CDR3 DNA is TGTGCCAGCAGCTTTAAATTCCAGGGGTCCTACAATGAGCAGTTCTTC. As protein: CASSFKFQGSYNEQFF.

The chain uses TRBV6-5 and TRBJ1-1, with D possibly matching TRBD1 (6 bases). This CDR3 region has 12 residues. The germline V gene encodes CDR1 MNHEY and CDR2 SVGAGI. V was cut by 2 bases and J by 11 bases, with 12 bases left in between. CDR3 region: CASSYPGQKAFF. In nucleotides, the CDR3 is TGTGCCAGCAGTTACCCCGGACAGAAGGCTTTCTTT.

The rearrangement links TRBV20-1 to TRBJ2-5; D is unresolved. Germline V gives CDR1 DFQATT, CDR2 SNEGSKA (reference sequence). This CDR3 comprises 14 residues. The ends were cut back, 2 bases at V and 6 bases at J, with 16 bases in the middle. The CDR3 DNA follows: TGCAGTGCTAGAATGCTATCCAGCGTGAAGACCCAGTACTTC. Encoded protein: CSARMLSSVKTQYF.

This clonotype was observed a few times. The rearrangement uses TRBV12-3 or TRBV12-4 and TRBJ2-7, with TRBD2 matching 7 bases. With 2 bases clipped from V and 2 bases from J, the junction kept 3 bases outside the gene matches. The CDR3 totals 14 residues. DNA of the CDR3: TGTGCCAGCAGTTTAAGGCGGGAGCCCTACGAGCAGTACTTC. Amino acids: CASSLRREPYEQYF.

The chain employs TRBV7-2 and TRBJ2-2; either TRBD1 or TRBD2 may fit D (5 bases each). V was trimmed by 4 bases and J by 0 bases, leaving 9 bases between them. CDR3 length: 15 residues. Germline CDR1 SGHTA, CDR2 FQGNSA. The CDR3 loop is CASSYLGANTGELFF. CDR3 coding DNA: TGTGCCAGCAGCTACTTGGGGGCGAACACCGGGGAGCTGTTTTTT.

Only a few counts were recorded for this clonotype. CDR3 sequence (DNA): TGCAGTGCCGCCGGACCGGAGACTAATGAAAAACTGTTTTTT. This sequence encodes CSAAGPETNEKLFF. The rearrangement links TRBV20-1 to TRBJ1-4; D is unclear. Germline loops: CDR1 DFQATT, CDR2 SNEGSKA (reference sequence). The CDR3 has 14 amino acids. Trimming pared 6 bases from V and 2 bases from J, leaving 13 bases between.

The sample holds a few counts of this clonotype. The V and J genes are TRBV15 and TRBJ2-1; D might be TRBD1 or TRBD2, each matching 5 bases. CDR1 is LNHNV and CDR2 is YYDKDF in the germline V gene (reference sequence). V lost 2 bases and J 6 bases, leaving 14 bases between the germline ends. The CDR3 consists of 15 residues. CDR3 sequence reads: CATSRTGDPINEQFF. The CDR3, as DNA: TGTGCCACCAGCAGAACTGGGGACCCTATCAATGAGCAGTTCTTC.

This clonotype has a count of ten or more. This chain links TRBV18 with TRBJ2-7; 7 bases are a match to TRBD1. Germline loops: CDR1 KGHSH, CDR2 LQKENI. CDR3 length: 16 amino acids. V lost 1 base to trimming and J lost 1 base; unmatched junction nucleotides: 7. CDR3 residues: CASSPRSPGGSYEQYF. CDR3 bases: TGTGCCAGCTCACCACGGTCCCCAGGGGGTTCCTACGAGCAGTACTTC.

The chain is built from TRBV7-2 and TRBJ1-1; D uncertain. Germline values: CDR1 SGHTA, CDR2 FQGNSA. Trimming removed 5 bases at V and 3 bases at J, with 7 bases between. The CDR3 has 12 amino acids. The CDR3 DNA sequence: TGTGCCAGCAGCGGCGTATACACTGAAGCTTTCTTT. It yields the protein CASSGVYTEAFF.